What follows are 7 T cell receptor beta chains derived from one specimen sequenced in a study of tumor-infiltrating lymphocytes in primary liver carcinoma. Researchers generated TCR beta cDNA from roughly 510 ng of total RNA, relying on a constant-region primer. Slightly modified ARM-PCR with three nested multiplex PCR rounds yielded TCR beta libraries. Primers for the first two PCR rounds were TRBV1-TRBV30 forward primers and a C-beta reverse primer (about 11 cycles per round). MiXCR, run by TCRdb on the multiplex PCR reads, gives a single entry per CDR3 protein. The table lists 200,000 or so distinct CDR3 sequences, approximately 64% of them singletons. The study extracted blood RNA from unsorted whole blood and also extracted germline DNA. Sequenced input: peripheral blood. Receptor source: a woman aged 55-69 years with primary liver carcinoma and hepatitis B virus infection.

On this clonotype itself: Since a much larger clone is just one base distant, this may be a read error. V usage is TRBV6-1 and J usage is TRBJ1-5; tentative D call: TRBD1 (5 bases). The CDR3 contains 14 residues. Germline assignment: CDR1 MNHNS and CDR2 SASEGT. CDR3 loop: CARSESGGVQPQHF. CDR3 DNA sequence: TGTGCCAGGAGTGAATCGGGGGGGGTTCAGCCCCAGCATTTT.

This clonotype was detected only a few times. The CDR3 here is CASSFWWDRSRRGKGTGELFF. The CDR3, as DNA: TGCGCCAGCAGCTTCTGGTGGGACAGAAGTCGGCGGGGTAAAGGCACCGGGGAGCTGTTTTTT. J is TRBJ2-2 and V is TRBV5-1; a weak D match, TRBD1 (7 bases). The germline V and J ends were trimmed by 2 bases and 4 bases, with 30 bases remaining between them. The V gene's germline CDR1 is SGHRS and CDR2 YFSETQ. The CDR3 is 21 residues long.

This clonotype was counted between two and nine times. The chain combines TRBV12-3 or TRBV12-4 with TRBJ1-1; 10 bases line up with TRBD1. This CDR3 spans 13 amino acids. With 6 bases clipped from V and 6 bases from J, the junction kept 4 bases outside the gene matches. The CDR3 DNA sequence: TGTGCCAGCAGCTGGACAGGGGGGTCTGAAGCTTTCTTT. It codes for CASSWTGGSEAFF.

V is TRBV30 and J is TRBJ2-7; D may be TRBD1 or TRBD2 (5 bases each). CDR3 length: 11 residues. Trimming cost V 7 bases and J 6 bases, with 13 bases left between them. The germline V gene has CDR1 GTSNPN and CDR2 SVGIG (reference sequence). CDR3: CASGKGREQYF. Written as DNA, the CDR3 is TGTGCCTCGGGGAAGGGGCGCGAGCAGTACTTC.

The sample holds a few counts of this clonotype. A clone one base away is much larger, so this may be a read error. V gene TRBV6-5 combines with J gene TRBJ2-1; 7 bases map to TRBD1. The CDR3 has 12 residues. Germline V gene data show CDR1 as MNHEY and CDR2 as SVGAGI. The CDR3 coding sequence is TGTGCCAGCAGGACAGGGTACAATGAGCGGTTCTTC. Translated, it gives CASRTGYNERFF.

Worth noting for this clonotype: One end of the junction is discordant with germline, which a read error may explain. The V call is TRBV5-8, the J call TRBJ2-7; the D gene is possibly TRBD2 (6 bases). In germline, CDR1 is SGHTS, CDR2 YDEGEE. The CDR3 covers 11 residues. The CDR3 DNA follows: TGTACTAGCAGCTTGGCCGGGCCCCGGATCTTC. Translation gives CTSSLAGPRIF.

About this clonotype itself: This may stem from a read error, because a much larger clone lies one nucleotide away. The final CDR3 position lacks the conserved phenylalanine or tryptophan, pointing to a likely read error. This chain joins TRBV10-2 and TRBJ2-7; 9 nucleotides line up with TRBD2. This CDR3 contains 13 residues. In germline, CDR1 is WSHSY, CDR2 SAAADI. Germline trimming cut 3 bases from V and 4 bases from J; bases unmatched to any gene: 1. Here the CDR3 DNA reads TGCGCCAGCAGTGATAGCGGGAGTTACGAGCAGTACATC. This encodes CASSDSGSYEQYI.